The sample holds a few counts of the clone carrying this T cell receptor beta chain. The sample originates from a study of T-cell reconstitution after alpha-beta-depleted transplantation in children. Preparation of the TCRbeta library used unique molecular identifiers. MiXCR, run by TCRdb on the PCR reads, gives a single entry per CDR3 protein. Here the sample spans some 550,000 distinct CDR3 sequences, approximately 16% being singletons. The CDR3 has 14 amino acids. The V and J ends lost 10 bases and 9 bases, in that order; junction bases with no gene match: 15. The germline V gene encodes CDR1 SEHNR and CDR2 FQNEAQ (reference sequence).

Sample: PBMCs from the stem cell graft donor, taken from the stem cell graft. The sequence came from a human donor who donated a stem cell graft to a child with acute lymphoblastic leukemia. This chain uses TRBV7-9 with TRBJ2-1, with 7 bases aligning to TRBD2. This chain's CDR3 is CATVRGRGYSEQFF. CDR3 nucleotides: TGTGCCACGGTTCGCGGGAGAGGATACTCTGAGCAGTTCTTC.